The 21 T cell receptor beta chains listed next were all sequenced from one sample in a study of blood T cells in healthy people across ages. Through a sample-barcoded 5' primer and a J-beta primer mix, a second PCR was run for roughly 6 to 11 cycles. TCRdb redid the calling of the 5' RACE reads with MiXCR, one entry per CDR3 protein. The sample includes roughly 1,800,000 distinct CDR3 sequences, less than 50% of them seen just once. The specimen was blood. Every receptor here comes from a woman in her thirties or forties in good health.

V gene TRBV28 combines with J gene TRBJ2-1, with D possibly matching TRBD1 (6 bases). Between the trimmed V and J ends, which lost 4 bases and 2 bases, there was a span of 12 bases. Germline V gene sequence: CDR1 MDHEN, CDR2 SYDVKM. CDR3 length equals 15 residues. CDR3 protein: CASSWARGAYNEQFF. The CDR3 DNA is TGTGCCAGCAGTTGGGCCAGGGGAGCCTACAATGAGCAGTTCTTC.

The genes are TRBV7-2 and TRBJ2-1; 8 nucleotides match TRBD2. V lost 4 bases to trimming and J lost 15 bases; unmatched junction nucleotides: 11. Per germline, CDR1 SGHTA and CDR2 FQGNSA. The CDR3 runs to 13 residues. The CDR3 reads CASSSTGTRIGFF. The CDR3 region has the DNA TGTGCCAGCAGCTCGACCGGGACTAGAATAGGGTTCTTC.

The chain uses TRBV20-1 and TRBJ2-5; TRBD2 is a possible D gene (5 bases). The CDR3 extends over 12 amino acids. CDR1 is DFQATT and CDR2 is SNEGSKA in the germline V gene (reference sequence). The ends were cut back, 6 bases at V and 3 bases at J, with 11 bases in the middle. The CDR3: CSALLGEETQYF. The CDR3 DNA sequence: TGCAGTGCCTTACTGGGAGAAGAGACCCAGTACTTC.

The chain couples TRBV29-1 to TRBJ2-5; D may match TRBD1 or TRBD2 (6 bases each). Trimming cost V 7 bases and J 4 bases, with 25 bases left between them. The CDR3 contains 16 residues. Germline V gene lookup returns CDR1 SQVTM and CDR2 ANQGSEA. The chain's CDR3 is CSGQRNREVARETQYF. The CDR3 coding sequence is TGCAGCGGCCAGAGGAACAGGGAGGTCGCAAGAGAGACCCAGTACTTC.

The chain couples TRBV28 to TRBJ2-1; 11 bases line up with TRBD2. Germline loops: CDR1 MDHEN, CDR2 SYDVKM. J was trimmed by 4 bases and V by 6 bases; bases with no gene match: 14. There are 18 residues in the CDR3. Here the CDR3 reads CASSRPVTSGGAYNEQFF. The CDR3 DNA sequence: TGTGCCAGCAGCCGACCGGTTACTAGCGGGGGAGCATACAATGAGCAGTTCTTC.

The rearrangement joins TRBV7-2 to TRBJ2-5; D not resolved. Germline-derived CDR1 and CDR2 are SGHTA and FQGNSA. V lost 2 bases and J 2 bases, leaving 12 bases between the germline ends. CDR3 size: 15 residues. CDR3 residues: CASSLMSTVQETQYF. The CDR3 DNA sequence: TGTGCCAGCAGCTTAATGAGTACGGTTCAAGAGACCCAGTACTTC.

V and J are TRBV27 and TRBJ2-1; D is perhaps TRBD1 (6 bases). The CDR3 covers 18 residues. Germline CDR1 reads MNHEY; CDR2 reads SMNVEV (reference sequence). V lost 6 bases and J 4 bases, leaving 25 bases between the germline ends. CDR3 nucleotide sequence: TGTGCCAGCAGAAACCCCCGGGGCAGGGGTGGTGGGTACAATGAGCAGTTCTTC. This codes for CASRNPRGRGGGYNEQFF.

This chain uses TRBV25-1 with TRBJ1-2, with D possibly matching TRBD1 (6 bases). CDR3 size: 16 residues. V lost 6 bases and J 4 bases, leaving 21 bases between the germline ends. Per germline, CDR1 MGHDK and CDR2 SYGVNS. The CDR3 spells CASRGRLNGGPYGYTF. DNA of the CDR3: TGTGCCAGCAGGGGGAGGTTGAACGGGGGCCCCTATGGCTACACCTTC.

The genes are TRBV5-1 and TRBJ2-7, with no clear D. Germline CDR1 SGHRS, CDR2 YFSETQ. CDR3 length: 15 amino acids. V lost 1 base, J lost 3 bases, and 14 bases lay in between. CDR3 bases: TGCGCCAGCAGCTTGTCAGAGCGAGGAAGCTACGAGCAGTACTTC. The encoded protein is CASSLSERGSYEQYF.

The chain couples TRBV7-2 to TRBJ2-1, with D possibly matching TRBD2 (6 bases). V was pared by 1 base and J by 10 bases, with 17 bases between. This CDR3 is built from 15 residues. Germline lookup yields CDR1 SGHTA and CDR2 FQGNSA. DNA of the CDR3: TGTGCCAGCAGCTTAGGTAGCGGTACAATGAGCGAGCAGTTCTTC. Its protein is CASSLGSGTMSEQFF.

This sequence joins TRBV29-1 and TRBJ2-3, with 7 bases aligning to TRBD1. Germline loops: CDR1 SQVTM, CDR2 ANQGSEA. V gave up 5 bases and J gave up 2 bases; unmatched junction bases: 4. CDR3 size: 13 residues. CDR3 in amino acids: CSVPGQNTDTQYF. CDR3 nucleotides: TGCAGCGTTCCGGGACAGAACACAGATACGCAGTATTTT.

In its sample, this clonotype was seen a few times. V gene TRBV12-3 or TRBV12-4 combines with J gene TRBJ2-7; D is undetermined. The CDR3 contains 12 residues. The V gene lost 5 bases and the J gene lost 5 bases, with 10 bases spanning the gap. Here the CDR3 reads CASSPFVNEQYF. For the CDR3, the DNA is TGTGCCAGCAGTCCTTTCGTCAACGAGCAGTACTTC.

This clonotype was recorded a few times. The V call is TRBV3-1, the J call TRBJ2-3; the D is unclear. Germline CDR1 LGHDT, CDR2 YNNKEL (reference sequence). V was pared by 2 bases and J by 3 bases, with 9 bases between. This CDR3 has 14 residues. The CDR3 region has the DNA TGTGCCAGCAGCCAACACACGCAGACAGATACGCAGTATTTT. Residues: CASSQHTQTDTQYF.

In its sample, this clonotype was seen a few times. Here the CDR3 reads CASSPPGASTDTQYF. CDR3 bases: TGTGCCAGCAGCCCCCCTGGGGCAAGCACAGATACGCAGTATTTT. V gene TRBV7-9 combines with J gene TRBJ2-3; TRBD1 is a possible D gene (5 bases). The CDR3 has 15 residues. Deletions cut 5 bases from V and 0 bases from J, with 12 bases between. Looked up from germline, CDR1 is SEHNR and CDR2 is FQNEAQ (reference sequence). The full variable domain, its missing parts supplied by reference TRBV7-9 and TRBJ2-3, is DTGVSQNPRHKITKRGQNVTFRCDPISEHNRLYWYRQTLGQGPEFLTYFQNEAQLEKSRLLSDRFSAERPKGSFSTLEIQRTEQGDSAMYLCASSPPGASTDTQYFGPGTRLTVL.

CDR3 residues: CASSFPGYLEQYF. The CDR3 bases are TGCGCCAGCAGCTTCCCAGGATACCTCGAGCAGTACTTC. The rearrangement uses TRBV5-1 and TRBJ2-5; unclear D gene. The DNA end is a closer match to TRBJ2-7, so the J assignment may be wrong. There are 13 residues in the CDR3. Germline V gene lookup returns CDR1 SGHRS and CDR2 YFSETQ.

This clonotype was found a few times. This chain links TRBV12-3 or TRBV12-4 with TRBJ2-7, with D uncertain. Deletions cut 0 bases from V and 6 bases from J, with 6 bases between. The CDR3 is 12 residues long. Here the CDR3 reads CASSLARSEQYF. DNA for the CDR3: TGTGCCAGCAGTTTAGCGAGGAGCGAGCAGTACTTC.

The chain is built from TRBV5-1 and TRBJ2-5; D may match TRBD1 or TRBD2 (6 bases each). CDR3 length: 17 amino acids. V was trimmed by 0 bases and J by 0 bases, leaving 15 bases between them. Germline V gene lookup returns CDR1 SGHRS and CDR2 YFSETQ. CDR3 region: CASSLGGAGLYQETQYF. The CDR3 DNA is TGCGCCAGCAGCTTGGGGGGGGCAGGACTGTACCAAGAGACCCAGTACTTC.

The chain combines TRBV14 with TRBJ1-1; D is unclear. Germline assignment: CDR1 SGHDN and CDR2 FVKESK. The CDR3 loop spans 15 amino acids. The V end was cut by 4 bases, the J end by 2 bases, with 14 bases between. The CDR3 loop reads CASSPQVGVNTEAFF. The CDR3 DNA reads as TGTGCCAGCAGCCCCCAGGTGGGCGTAAACACTGAAGCTTTCTTT.

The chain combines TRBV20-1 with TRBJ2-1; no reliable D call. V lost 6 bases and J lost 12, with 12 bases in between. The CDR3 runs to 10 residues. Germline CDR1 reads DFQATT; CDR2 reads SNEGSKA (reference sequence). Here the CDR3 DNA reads TGCAGTGCGTACGACAAGGCGCAGTTCTTC. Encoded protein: CSAYDKAQFF.

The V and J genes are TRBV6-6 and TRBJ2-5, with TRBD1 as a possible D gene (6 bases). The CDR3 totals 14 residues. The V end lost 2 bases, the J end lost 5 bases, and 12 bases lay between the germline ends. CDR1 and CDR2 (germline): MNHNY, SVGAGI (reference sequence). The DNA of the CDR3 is TGTGCCAGCAGTTACATGGGGGCTTTGGAGACCCAGTACTTC. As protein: CASSYMGALETQYF.

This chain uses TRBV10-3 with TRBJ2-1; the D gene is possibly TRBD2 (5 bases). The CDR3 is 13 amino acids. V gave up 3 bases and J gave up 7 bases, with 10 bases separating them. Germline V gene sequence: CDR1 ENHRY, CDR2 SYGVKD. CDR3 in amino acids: CAISEGLANEQFF. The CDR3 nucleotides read TGTGCCATCAGTGAAGGTTTAGCGAATGAGCAGTTCTTC.